This TCR beta chain was sequenced for a study of tumor and adjacent non-tumor tissue in lung cancer. Three rounds of nested PCR, following a modified ARM-PCR protocol, produced the TCRbeta library. TCRdb reanalysed the multiplex PCR reads using MiXCR and keeps one entry per CDR3 protein. The sample shows 50,000 or so distinct CDR3 sequences, just under 75% of them seen only once. Study outcomes and limitations: Tumor tissue had significantly higher TCR diversity than normal lung.

To note about this clonotype: Its antigen is still unknown.

No cell sorting was done before RNA was extracted from the tissue. Distant lung tissue was collected more than 3 cm away from the tumor edge. The V gene lost 3 bases and the J gene lost 1 base, with 18 bases spanning the gap. The CDR3 has 17 residues. The origin of this receptor is a woman aged 55-75 years with non-small cell lung cancer. This chain joins TRBV12-3 or TRBV12-4 and TRBJ1-2; D remains unclear. The specimen sequenced was distant non-tumor lung tissue. As DNA, the CDR3 is TGTGCCAGCAGTTTCAGGTGCGGTGGAGGTTTTAACTATGGCTACACCTTC. It translates to CASSFRCGGGFNYGYTF.